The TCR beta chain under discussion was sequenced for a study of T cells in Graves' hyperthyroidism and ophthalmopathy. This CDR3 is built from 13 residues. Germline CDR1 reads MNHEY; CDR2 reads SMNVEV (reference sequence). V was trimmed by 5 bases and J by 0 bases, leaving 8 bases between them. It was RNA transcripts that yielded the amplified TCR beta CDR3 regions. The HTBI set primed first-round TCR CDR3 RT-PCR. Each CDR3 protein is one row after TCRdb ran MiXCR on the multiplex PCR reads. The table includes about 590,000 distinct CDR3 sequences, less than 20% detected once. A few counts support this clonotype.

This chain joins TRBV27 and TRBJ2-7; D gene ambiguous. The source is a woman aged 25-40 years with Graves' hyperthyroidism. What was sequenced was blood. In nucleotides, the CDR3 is TGTGCCAGCAGTATCCGGCCCTCCTACGAGCAGTACTTC. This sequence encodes CASSIRPSYEQYF.